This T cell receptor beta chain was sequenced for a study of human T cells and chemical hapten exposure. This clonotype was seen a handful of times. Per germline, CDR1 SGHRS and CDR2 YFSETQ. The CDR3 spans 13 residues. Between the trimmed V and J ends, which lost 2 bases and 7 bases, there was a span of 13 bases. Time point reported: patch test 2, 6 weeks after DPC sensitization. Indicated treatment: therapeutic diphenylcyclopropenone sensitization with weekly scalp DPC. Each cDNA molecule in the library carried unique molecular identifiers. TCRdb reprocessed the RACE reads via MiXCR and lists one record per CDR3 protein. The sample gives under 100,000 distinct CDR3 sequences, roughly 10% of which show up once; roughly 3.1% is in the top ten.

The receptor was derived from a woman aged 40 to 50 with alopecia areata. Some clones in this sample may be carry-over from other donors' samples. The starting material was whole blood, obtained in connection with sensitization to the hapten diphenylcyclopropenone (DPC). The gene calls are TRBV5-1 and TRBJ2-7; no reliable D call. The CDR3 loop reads CASSLEARGEQYF. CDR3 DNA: TGCGCCAGCAGCTTAGAGGCCCGAGGTGAGCAGTACTTC. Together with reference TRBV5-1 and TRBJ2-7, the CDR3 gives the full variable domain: KAGVTQTPRYLIKTRGQQVTLSCSPISGHRSVSWYQQTPGQGLQFLFEYFSETQRNKGNFPGRFSGRQFSNSRSEMNVSTLELGDSALYLCASSLEARGEQYFGPGTRLTVT.